The present entry profiles one T cell receptor beta chain with its context. The entry originates in a study of memory CD8 T cells in hepatitis C reinfection. Study in general: HCV reinfection meant a positive HCV RNA test after two negative tests at least 60 days apart. Peak reinfection samples were taken 3 to 8 weeks after detection.

Time point: peak reinfection, 3 to 8 weeks after reinfection detection. No in vitro expansion preceded TCR sequencing of the sorted cells. Some clones are missing from TCRdb's copy, which holds only in-frame ones; the method was immunoSEQ multiplex PCR. The table lists about 45,000 clones, around 89% of them singletons. Input material: naive CD8+ T cells sorted from blood. The sequence derives from a man younger than 35 with hepatitis C virus infection.

CDR3 region: CASSFWASGSADTQYF. The DNA of the CDR3 is TGTGCCAGCAGTTTTTGGGCTAGCGGGAGTGCAGATACGCAGTATTTT. The V gene is TRBV28, the J gene TRBJ2-3, with 10 positions matching TRBD2. The ends lost 3 bases at V and 4 bases at J; junction bases unmatched: 7. This CDR3 comprises 16 residues. The germline V gene encodes CDR1 MDHEN and CDR2 SYDVKM.